The 26 T cell receptor beta chains in this list originate from one sample, sequenced in a study of blood T cell repertoires in COVID-19. Assay: immunoSEQ multiplex PCR; the TCRdb copy retains only in-frame clones and omits some. Of some 300,000 clones listed, approximately 90% are singletons. Sequencing was performed on PBMCs or T cells enriched from blood (not recorded which). The receptors stem from a woman aged 55-70 years in a cohort exposed to, infected with or recovered from COVID-19 (not recorded which).

J is TRBJ2-5 and V is TRBV4-2, with TRBD2 identical over 9 bases. Germline CDR1 and CDR2: LGHNA and YNFKEQ. The CDR3 consists of 17 residues. J lost 3 bases, V lost 3 bases, and 11 bases had no gene match. The CDR3 spells CASSQGIAGARKETQYF. DNA of the CDR3: TGTGCCAGCAGCCAGGGGATAGCGGGAGCGAGGAAAGAGACCCAGTACTTC.

This clone occurred once. The chain employs TRBV24-1 and TRBJ2-7; TRBD1 aligns across 8 bases. The CDR3 spans 15 residues. The V and J ends lost 12 bases and 0 bases, in that order; junction bases with no gene match: 12. Germline assignment: CDR1 KGHDR and CDR2 SFDVKD. Here the CDR3 DNA reads TGTGCCTCTCCAGGGGGCTATGGTTTCTCCTACGAGCAGTACTTC. As protein: CASPGGYGFSYEQYF.

The chain links TRBV5-1 to TRBJ2-1; tentative D call: TRBD1 (5 bases). Germline-derived CDR1 and CDR2 are SGHRS and YFSETQ. V lost 0 bases, J lost 2 bases, and 6 bases lay in between. The CDR3 spans 14 residues. This CDR3 reads CASSLGQPYNEQFF. CDR3 coding DNA: TGCGCCAGCAGCTTGGGACAGCCCTACAATGAGCAGTTCTTC.

This clone occurred a few times. The chain is built from TRBV19 and TRBJ2-3; the D gene is possibly TRBD2 (7 bases). There are 14 residues in the CDR3. Per germline, CDR1 LNHDA and CDR2 SQIVND (reference sequence). The V end lost 8 bases, the J end lost 3 bases, and 15 bases lay between the germline ends. CDR3 in amino acids: CASPWEGGTDTQYF. For the CDR3, the DNA is TGTGCCAGTCCTTGGGAGGGGGGGACAGATACGCAGTATTTT. The full variable domain, in which reference TRBV19 and TRBJ2-3 provide the parts outside the CDR3, is DGGITQSPKYLFRKEGQNVTLSCEQNLNHDAMYWYRQDPGQGLRLIYYSQIVNDFQKGDIAEGYSVSREKKESFPLTVTSAQKNPTAFYLCASPWEGGTDTQYFGPGTRLTVL.

The V and J genes are TRBV5-6 and TRBJ2-1; a weak D match, TRBD2 (5 bases). CDR1 and CDR2 from the germline V gene are SGHDT and YYEEEE. With 3 bases removed from V and 0 bases from J, the gap between germline ends came to 13 bases. The CDR3 runs 16 residues. Here the CDR3 DNA reads TGTGCCAGCAGCTATGGATACGAGGGCTCCTACAATGAGCAGTTCTTC. Its protein is CASSYGYEGSYNEQFF.

This chain joins TRBV5-8 and TRBJ1-6, with D possibly matching TRBD1 (5 bases). V shed 0 bases and J shed 0 bases, with 16 bases lying between them. Germline-derived CDR1 and CDR2 are SGHTS and YDEGEE. The CDR3 runs to 19 residues. The CDR3 spells CASSLVRGGTSSYNSPLHF. For the CDR3, the DNA is TGTGCCAGCAGCTTGGTACGGGGAGGGACCAGCTCCTATAATTCACCCCTCCACTTT.

This chain links TRBV7-9 with TRBJ1-1; the D is unclear. V gave up 1 base and J gave up 8 bases, with 11 bases separating them. The germline gives CDR1 SEHNR, CDR2 FQNEAQ (reference sequence). This CDR3 is built from 13 residues. The CDR3 protein is CASSLGGSSEAFF. The CDR3 DNA reads as TGTGCCAGCAGCTTAGGTGGCTCCTCGGAAGCTTTCTTT.

The chain is built from TRBV20-1 and TRBJ1-2; perhaps TRBD1 as D (5 bases). This CDR3 is 13 amino acids long. V lost 3 bases and J 4 bases, leaving 12 bases between the germline ends. The germline CDR1 and CDR2 sequences are DFQATT and SNEGSKA (reference sequence). The chain's CDR3 is CSASMRGGYGYTF. The CDR3 nucleotides read TGCAGTGCTAGTATGCGGGGGGGCTATGGCTACACCTTC.

This chain links TRBV7-9 with TRBJ2-5, with a weak D call TRBD2 (6 bases). Trimming removed 3 bases at V and 5 bases at J, with 19 bases between. Germline assignment: CDR1 SEHNR and CDR2 FQNEAQ (reference sequence). The CDR3 is 16 residues long. Here the CDR3 DNA reads TGTGCCAGCAGCTTGGGCCAACTAGCTAGAACGGAGACCCAGTACTTC. This translates into CASSLGQLARTETQYF.

The gene calls are TRBV7-9 and TRBJ2-2; TRBD2 might be the D (5 bases). With 3 bases removed from V and 6 bases from J, the gap between germline ends came to 8 bases. There are 13 residues in the CDR3. The germline gives CDR1 SEHNR, CDR2 FQNEAQ (reference sequence). In DNA, the CDR3 is TGTGCCAGCAGCTTGAGGGAGTCCGGGGAGCTGTTTTTT. This codes for CASSLRESGELFF.

The gene calls are TRBV11-2 and TRBJ1-4; 9 nucleotides align to TRBD1. The junction had 6 bases not matched to a gene; V was cut back by 2 bases and J by 5 bases. Germline V gives CDR1 SGHAT, CDR2 FQNNGV. The CDR3 extends over 16 amino acids. The CDR3 DNA is TGTGCCAGCAGCTTAAGAGTTGGGACAGGGAATGAAAAACTGTTTTTT. This gives the protein CASSLRVGTGNEKLFF.

V usage is TRBV28 and J usage is TRBJ1-2, with 7 bases lining up with TRBD1. The CDR3 contains 14 residues. Germline loops: CDR1 MDHEN, CDR2 SYDVKM. Trimming at V came to 5 bases and at J to 2 bases, leaving 5 bases not matched to a gene. CDR3 DNA: TGTGCCAGCAGTGATCAGGGACAGAACTATGGCTACACCTTC. Its translation: CASSDQGQNYGYTF.

This clone has just one count. This chain uses TRBV2 with TRBJ1-1; 9 nucleotides line up with TRBD1. There are 14 residues in the CDR3. CDR1 and CDR2 (germline): SNHLY, FYNNEI. CDR3: CASGTGRPGGEAFF. CDR3 nucleotides: TGTGCAAGCGGGACAGGGAGGCCGGGGGGTGAAGCTTTCTTT.

This clone occurred once. The gene calls are TRBV3-1 (or the pseudogene TRBV3-2) and TRBJ2-5; the D gene is possibly TRBD2 (5 bases). Trimming took off 7 bases at V and 5 bases at J, with 14 bases between the two ends. CDR1 is LGHDT, CDR2 YNNKEL, per germline (reference sequence). CDR3 length: 13 residues. CDR3 nucleotides: TGTGCCAGCACGGGTCGTCCGGGGGAGACCCAGTACTTC. Residues: CASTGRPGETQYF.

The chain employs TRBV18 and TRBJ2-5; possibly TRBD1 for D (5 bases). Germline CDR1 reads KGHSH; CDR2 reads LQKENI. V was shortened by 5 bases and J by 1 base, with 14 bases between the two germline ends. The CDR3 consists of 15 residues. Here the CDR3 reads CASSSQGRGQETQYF. As DNA, the CDR3 is TGTGCCAGCTCATCCCAGGGAAGGGGCCAAGAGACCCAGTACTTC.

The chain combines TRBV19 with TRBJ2-1; 13 bases fit TRBD2. V lost 1 base and J lost 8; bases outside the gene matches: 5. Germline loops: CDR1 LNHDA, CDR2 SQIVND (reference sequence). This CDR3 region has 16 residues. Here the CDR3 DNA reads TGTGCCAGTAGTATAGCGGGACTAGCGGGGAGGGATGAGCAGTTCTTC. Its translation: CASSIAGLAGRDEQFF.

V usage is TRBV19 and J usage is TRBJ2-2; D call uncertain. The germline V and J ends were trimmed by 7 bases and 6 bases, with 9 bases remaining between them. Germline-derived CDR1 and CDR2 are LNHDA and SQIVND (reference sequence). The CDR3 has 12 residues. The CDR3 nucleotides are TGTGCCAGTATGGCCTGGCCCGGGGAGCTGTTTTTT. The encoded protein is CASMAWPGELFF.

This rearrangement joins TRBV27 to TRBJ2-1; 12 nucleotides line up with TRBD2. Unmatched junction bases numbered 14, after V lost 5 bases and J lost 15 bases. Germline loops: CDR1 MNHEY, CDR2 SMNVEV (reference sequence). CDR3 size: 15 residues. In nucleotides, the CDR3 is TGTGCCAGCAGTCCCCGGACTAGCGGGACCAAAACCGGGTTCTTC. Translating it yields CASSPRTSGTKTGFF.

V gene TRBV4-2 combines with J gene TRBJ2-7, with 10 bases that match TRBD2. CDR1 is LGHNA and CDR2 is YNFKEQ in the germline V gene. The CDR3 consists of 17 residues. With V trimmed by 0 bases and J by 0 bases, 5 bases remained unmatched. The CDR3 spells CASSQEPTSGISYEQYF. CDR3 DNA sequence: TGTGCCAGCAGCCAAGAACCCACTAGCGGGATCTCCTACGAGCAGTACTTC.

The rearrangement joins TRBV7-9 to TRBJ2-1, with TRBD2 identical over 10 bases. Germline assignment: CDR1 SEHNR and CDR2 FQNEAQ (reference sequence). J lost 8 bases, V lost 4 bases, and 5 bases had no gene match. The CDR3 runs 14 residues. CDR3 amino acids: CASSSLAGGYEQFF. DNA for the CDR3: TGTGCCAGCAGCTCTTTAGCGGGAGGCTATGAGCAGTTCTTC.

The chain has TRBV28 and TRBJ1-5, with 7 bases that match TRBD1. Germline assignment: CDR1 MDHEN and CDR2 SYDVKM. This CDR3 has 15 amino acids. Unmatched junction bases numbered 7, after V lost 4 bases and J lost 4 bases. The CDR3 sequence: CASSSPGQPNQPQHF. CDR3 DNA sequence: TGTGCCAGCAGTTCCCCGGGACAGCCAAATCAGCCCCAGCATTTT.

The chain uses TRBV28 and TRBJ2-3; tentative D call: TRBD1 (5 bases). Germline CDR1 reads MDHEN; CDR2 reads SYDVKM. The CDR3 loop spans 14 amino acids. Trimming took off 7 bases at V and 3 bases at J, with 14 bases between the two ends. The CDR3 DNA follows: TGTGCCAGCACCTGGGTCAGGGCTACAGATACGCAGTATTTT. Its protein product is CASTWVRATDTQYF.

The chain carries TRBV10-1 and TRBJ2-3, with TRBD2 matching over 7 bases. Trimming removed 6 bases from V and 3 bases from J; junction bases left unmatched: 12. Germline values: CDR1 WNHNN, CDR2 SYGVQD (reference sequence). CDR3 size: 16 residues. CDR3 sequence (DNA): TGCGCCAGCAGCGATACAAGCGGGATAGGTACAGATACGCAGTATTTT. This gives the protein CASSDTSGIGTDTQYF.

The chain links TRBV28 to TRBJ1-3; TRBD1 agrees at 9 bases. The CDR3 is made up of 14 amino acids. The V and J ends lost 6 bases and 3 bases, in that order; junction bases with no gene match: 3. Per germline, CDR1 MDHEN and CDR2 SYDVKM. CDR3 in amino acids: CASRSTGGGNTIYF. For the CDR3, the DNA is TGTGCCAGCAGGTCGACAGGGGGTGGAAACACCATATATTTT. Combining the CDR3 with reference TRBV28 and TRBJ1-3 gives the whole variable domain DVKVTQSSRYLVKRTGEKVFLECVQDMDHENMFWYRQDPGLGLRLIYFSYDVKMKEKGDIPEGYSVSREKKERFSLILESASTNQTSMYLCASRSTGGGNTIYFGEGSWLTVV.

The chain joins TRBV9 to TRBJ2-1, with 10 bases lining up with TRBD2. Germline CDR1 and CDR2: SGDLS and YYNGEE. V lost 0 bases to trimming and J lost 4 bases; unmatched junction nucleotides: 10. The CDR3 sequence is 18 residues long. CDR3 coding DNA: TGTGCCAGCAGCGTAGGAGGGAGGCTAGCGGGAGTTTACAATGAGCAGTTCTTC. It yields the protein CASSVGGRLAGVYNEQFF.

The chain is built from TRBV15 and TRBJ2-7, with D uncertain. CDR1 LNHNV and CDR2 YYDKDF come from the germline V gene (reference sequence). The CDR3 sequence is 12 residues long. V lost 0 bases and J lost 4, with 4 bases in between. CDR3 sequence reads: CATSRDSYEQYF. CDR3 sequence (DNA): TGTGCCACCAGCAGAGATTCGTACGAGCAGTACTTC. Complete variable domain (other parts from reference TRBV15 and TRBJ2-7): DAMVIQNPRYQVTQFGKPVTLSCSQTLNHNVMYWYQQKSSQAPKLLFHYYDKDFNNEADTPDNFQSRRPNTSFCFLDIRSPGLGDTAMYLCATSRDSYEQYFGPGTRLTVT.